This T cell receptor beta chain was captured in a study of cytomegalovirus exposure and HLA in healthy donors. As for the study in general: Findings of an earlier analysis included more than 90 million unique TCR beta sequences from some 180 million T cells. General study results and limits: The study listed roughly 150 cytomegalovirus-associated TCR beta chains.

60 Vbeta and 13 Jbeta primers were used in PCR. Profiled with immunoSEQ multiplex PCR; TCRdb holds only in-frame clones, not every one. This sample has more than 80,000 clones, with roughly 64% found just once. The V end was cut by 0 bases, the J end by 1 base, with 3 bases between. This CDR3 comprises 13 residues. CDR1 is SGHAT and CDR2 is FQNNGV in the germline V gene. On this clone: Its antigen is not known.

This chain links TRBV11-2 with TRBJ1-1; D ambiguous. The clonotype comes from a woman between 40 and 55 years old in good health and CMV-seropositive. Sequencing was performed on PBMCs. CDR3 region: CASSLDRNTEAFF. The CDR3 nucleotides are TGTGCCAGCAGCTTAGACAGGAACACTGAAGCTTTCTTT.